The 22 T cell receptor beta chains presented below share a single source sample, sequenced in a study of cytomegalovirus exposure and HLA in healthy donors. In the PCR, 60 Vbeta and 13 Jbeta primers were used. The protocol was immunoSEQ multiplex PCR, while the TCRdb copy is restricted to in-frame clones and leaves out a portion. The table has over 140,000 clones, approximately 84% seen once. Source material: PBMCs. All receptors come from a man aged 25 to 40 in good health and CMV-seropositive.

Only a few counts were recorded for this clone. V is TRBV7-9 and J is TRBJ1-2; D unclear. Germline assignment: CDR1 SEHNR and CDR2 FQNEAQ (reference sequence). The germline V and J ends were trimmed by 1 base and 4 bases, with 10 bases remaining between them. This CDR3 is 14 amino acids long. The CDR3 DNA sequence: TGTGCCAGCAGCTTAGGAGATAGCTCCTATGGCTACACCTTC. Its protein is CASSLGDSSYGYTF.

CDR3 loop: CASSTSTGPNQPQHF. The CDR3 region has the DNA TGTGCCAGCAGCACCTCGACAGGCCCCAATCAGCCCCAGCATTTT. The V gene is TRBV11-2, the J gene TRBJ1-5; a weak D match, TRBD1 (6 bases). CDR3 length: 15 residues. Germline loops: CDR1 SGHAT, CDR2 FQNNGV. The V and J ends lost 5 bases and 3 bases respectively, with 14 bases between them.

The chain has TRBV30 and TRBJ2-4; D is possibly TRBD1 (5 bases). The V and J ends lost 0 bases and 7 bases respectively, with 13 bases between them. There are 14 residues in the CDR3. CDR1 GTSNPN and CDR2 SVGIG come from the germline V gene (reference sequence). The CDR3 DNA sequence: TGTGCCTGGAGTGTAGGCAGGGCAGGGAACATTCAGTACTTC. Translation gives CAWSVGRAGNIQYF.

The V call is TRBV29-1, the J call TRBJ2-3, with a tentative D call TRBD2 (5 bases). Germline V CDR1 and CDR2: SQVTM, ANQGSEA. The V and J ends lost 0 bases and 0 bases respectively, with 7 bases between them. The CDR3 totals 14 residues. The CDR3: CSVEDGSSTDTQYF. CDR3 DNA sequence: TGCAGCGTTGAAGATGGGAGTAGCACAGATACGCAGTATTTT.

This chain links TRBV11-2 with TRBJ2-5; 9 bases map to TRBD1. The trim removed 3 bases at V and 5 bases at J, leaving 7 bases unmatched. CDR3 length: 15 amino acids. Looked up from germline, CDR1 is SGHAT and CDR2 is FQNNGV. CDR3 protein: CASSFQGQGLETQYF. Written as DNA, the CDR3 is TGTGCCAGCAGCTTTCAGGGACAGGGATTGGAGACCCAGTACTTC.

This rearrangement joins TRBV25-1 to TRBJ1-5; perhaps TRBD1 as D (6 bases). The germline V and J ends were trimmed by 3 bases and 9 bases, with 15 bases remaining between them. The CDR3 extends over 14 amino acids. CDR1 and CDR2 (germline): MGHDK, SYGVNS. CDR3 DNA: TGTGCCAGCAGTGAGACCTGGGGGCTTGGGCCCCAGCATTTT. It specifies CASSETWGLGPQHF.

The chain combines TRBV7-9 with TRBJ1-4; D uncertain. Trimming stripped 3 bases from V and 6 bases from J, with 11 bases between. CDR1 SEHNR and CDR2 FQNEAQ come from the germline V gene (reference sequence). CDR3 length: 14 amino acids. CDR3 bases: TGTGCCAGCAGCTTGCGGGGTGCGGATGAAAAACTGTTTTTT. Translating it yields CASSLRGADEKLFF.

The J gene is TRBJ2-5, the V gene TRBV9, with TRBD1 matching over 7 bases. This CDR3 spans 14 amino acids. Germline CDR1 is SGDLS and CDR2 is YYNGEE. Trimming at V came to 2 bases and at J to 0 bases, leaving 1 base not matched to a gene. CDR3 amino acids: CASSVGQDQETQYF. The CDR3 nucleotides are TGTGCCAGCAGCGTTGGACAGGACCAAGAGACCCAGTACTTC.

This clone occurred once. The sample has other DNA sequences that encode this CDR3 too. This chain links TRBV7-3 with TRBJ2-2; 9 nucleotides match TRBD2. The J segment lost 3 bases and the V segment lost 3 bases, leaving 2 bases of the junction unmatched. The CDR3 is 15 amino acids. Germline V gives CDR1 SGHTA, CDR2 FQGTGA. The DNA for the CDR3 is TGTGCCAGCAGCTTGGGCGGGGGGGACACCGGGGAGCTGTTTTTT. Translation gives CASSLGGGDTGELFF.

As DNA, the CDR3 is TGTGCCAGCACCCTCGGGAATGAGCAGTTCTTC. Its translation is CASTLGNEQFF. The chain employs TRBV5-6 and TRBJ2-1, with unresolved D. The germline V gene encodes CDR1 SGHDT and CDR2 YYEEEE. Trimming shortened V by 6 bases and J by 7 bases, and 8 bases separated the two germline ends. There are 11 residues in the CDR3.

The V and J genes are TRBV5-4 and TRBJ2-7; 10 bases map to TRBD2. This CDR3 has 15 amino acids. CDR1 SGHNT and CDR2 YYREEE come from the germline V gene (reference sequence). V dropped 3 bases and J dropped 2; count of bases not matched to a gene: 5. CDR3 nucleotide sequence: TGTGCCAGCAGCTCTAGCGGGGGTACGACCTACGAGCAGTACTTC. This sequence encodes CASSSSGGTTYEQYF.

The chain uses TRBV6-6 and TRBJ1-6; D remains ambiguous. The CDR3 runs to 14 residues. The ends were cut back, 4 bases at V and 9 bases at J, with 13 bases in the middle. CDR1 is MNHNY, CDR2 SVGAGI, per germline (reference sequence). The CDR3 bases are TGTGCCAGCAGTTTGCCTAGTTTAGGTTCACCCCTCCACTTT. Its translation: CASSLPSLGSPLHF.

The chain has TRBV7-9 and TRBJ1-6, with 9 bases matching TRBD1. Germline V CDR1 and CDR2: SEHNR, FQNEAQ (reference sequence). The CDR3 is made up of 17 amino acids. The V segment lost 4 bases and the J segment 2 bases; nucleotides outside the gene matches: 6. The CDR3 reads CASSSGQGGAYNSPLHF. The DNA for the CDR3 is TGTGCCAGCAGCTCGGGACAGGGAGGGGCCTATAATTCACCCCTCCACTTT.

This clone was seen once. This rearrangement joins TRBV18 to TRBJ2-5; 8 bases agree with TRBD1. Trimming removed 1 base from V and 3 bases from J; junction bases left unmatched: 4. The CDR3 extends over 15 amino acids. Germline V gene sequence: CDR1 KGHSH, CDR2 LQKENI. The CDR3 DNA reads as TGTGCCAGCTCACCACAGGGGGGACAGGAAGAGACCCAGTACTTC. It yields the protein CASSPQGGQEETQYF.

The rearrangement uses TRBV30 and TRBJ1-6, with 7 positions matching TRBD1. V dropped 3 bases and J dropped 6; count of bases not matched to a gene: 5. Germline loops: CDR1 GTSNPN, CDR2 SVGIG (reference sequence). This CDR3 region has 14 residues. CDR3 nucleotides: TGTGCCTGGAGGAATAACAGGGGTAATTCACCCCTCCACTTT. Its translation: CAWRNNRGNSPLHF.

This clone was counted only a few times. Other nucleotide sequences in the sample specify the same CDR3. CDR3 protein: CASSSGSNTGELFF. CDR3 nucleotides: TGTGCCAGCAGCTCCGGGTCCAACACCGGGGAGCTGTTTTTT. This chain joins TRBV7-9 and TRBJ2-2; D uncertain. V shed 4 bases and J shed 2 bases, with 8 bases lying between them. The CDR3 is made up of 14 amino acids. CDR1 is SEHNR, CDR2 FQNEAQ, per germline (reference sequence).

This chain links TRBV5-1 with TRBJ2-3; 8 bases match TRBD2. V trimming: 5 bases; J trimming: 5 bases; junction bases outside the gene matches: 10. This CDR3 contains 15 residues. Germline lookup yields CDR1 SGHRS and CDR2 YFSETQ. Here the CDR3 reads CASSHTGGREDTQYF. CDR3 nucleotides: TGCGCCAGCAGTCATACGGGAGGGCGGGAAGATACGCAGTATTTT.

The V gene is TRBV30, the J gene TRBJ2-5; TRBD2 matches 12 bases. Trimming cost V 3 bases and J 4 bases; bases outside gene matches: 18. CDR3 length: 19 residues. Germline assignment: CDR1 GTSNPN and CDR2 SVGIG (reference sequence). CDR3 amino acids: CAWRPKFPLAGGPLETQYF. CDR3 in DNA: TGTGCCTGGAGGCCCAAATTCCCTCTAGCGGGGGGGCCCTTAGAGACCCAGTACTTC.

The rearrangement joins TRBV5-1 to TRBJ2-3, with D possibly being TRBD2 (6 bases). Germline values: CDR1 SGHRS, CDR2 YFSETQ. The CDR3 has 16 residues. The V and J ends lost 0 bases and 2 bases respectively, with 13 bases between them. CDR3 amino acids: CASSLARGRPTDTQYF. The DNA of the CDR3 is TGCGCCAGCAGCTTGGCCCGAGGGAGGCCCACAGATACGCAGTATTTT.

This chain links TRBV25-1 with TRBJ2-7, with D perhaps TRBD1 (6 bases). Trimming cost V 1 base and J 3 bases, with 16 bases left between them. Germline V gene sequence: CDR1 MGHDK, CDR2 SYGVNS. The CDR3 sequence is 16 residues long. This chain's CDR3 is CASSELGAGRDYEQYF. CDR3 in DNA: TGTGCCAGCAGTGAATTGGGGGCCGGCAGAGACTACGAGCAGTACTTC.

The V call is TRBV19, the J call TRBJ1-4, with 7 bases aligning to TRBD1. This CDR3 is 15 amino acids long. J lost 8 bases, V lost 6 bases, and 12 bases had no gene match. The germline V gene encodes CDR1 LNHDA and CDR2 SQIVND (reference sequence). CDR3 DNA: TGTGCCAGTAGCCTCCCCGGGACAGTTGAAGAAAAACTGTTTTTT. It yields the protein CASSLPGTVEEKLFF.

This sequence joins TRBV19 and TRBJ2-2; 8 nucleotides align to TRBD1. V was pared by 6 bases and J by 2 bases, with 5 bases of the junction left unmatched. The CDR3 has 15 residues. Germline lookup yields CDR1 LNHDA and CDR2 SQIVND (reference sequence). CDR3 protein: CASSDRGGNTGELFF. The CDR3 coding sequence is TGTGCCAGTAGCGACAGGGGAGGCAACACCGGGGAGCTGTTTTTT.